This T cell receptor beta chain is from a study of T cell clonality in common variable immunodeficiency. General observations from the study: Fewer deletions and N-nucleotide insertions were reportedly seen in common variable immunodeficiency TCR beta sequences.

Notes on this clone: Its antigen is still unknown. Read coverage stops 3 residues before the CDR3 terminus; the germline J gene supplies the remainder.

The CDR3 is 15 residues long. V lost 7 bases and J lost 7; bases outside the gene matches: 13. CDR1 is SEHNR and CDR2 is FQNEAQ in the germline V gene (reference sequence). Here immunoSEQ multiplex PCR was the method, and the copy in TCRdb shows in-frame clones only, minus some. Sampling found over 25,000 clones, none seen once. V and J are TRBV7-9 and TRBJ2-5; 9 bases are shared with TRBD2. The sequenced material came from peripheral blood mononuclear cells. The origin of this receptor is a human donor with common variable immunodeficiency. CDR3 region: CASTILGPAGGTQYF. The part of the CDR3 DNA that was read is TGTGCCAGCACTATCTTAGGTCCAGCGGGGGGGACC.